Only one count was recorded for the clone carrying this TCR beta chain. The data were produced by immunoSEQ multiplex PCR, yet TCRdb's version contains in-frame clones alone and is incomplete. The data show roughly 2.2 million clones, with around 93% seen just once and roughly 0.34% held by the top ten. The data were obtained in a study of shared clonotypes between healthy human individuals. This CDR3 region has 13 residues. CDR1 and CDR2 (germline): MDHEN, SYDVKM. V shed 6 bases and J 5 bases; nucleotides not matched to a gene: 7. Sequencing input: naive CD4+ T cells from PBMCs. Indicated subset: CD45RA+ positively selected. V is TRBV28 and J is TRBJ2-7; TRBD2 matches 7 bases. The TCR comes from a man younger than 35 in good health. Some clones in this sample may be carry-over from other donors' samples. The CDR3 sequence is CASRREGFNEQYF. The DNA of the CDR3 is TGTGCCAGCAGGAGGGAGGGGTTTAACGAGCAGTACTTC.